This TCR beta chain appears in the sequencing data of a study of T cell repertoires in urothelial bladder cancer (dated by TCRdb to about 2019). In terms of the full investigation: Of the roughly twelve resected lesions, three were clinical stage cT0, three were cTa, three were cT1 and three were cT2 or greater. A total of roughly eleven resected bladder lesions, made up of urothelial carcinoma (UC+) and benign (UC-) specimens, were studied. The study compared TCR repertoire clonality in bladder tumors with that in benign bladder inflammation. About a dozen patients with bladder lesions undergoing transurethral resection were identified prospectively.

Bladder lesion specimens were collected at transurethral resection and stored at -80C. DNA was isolated from the bladder specimens obtained at transurethral resection. The CDR3 contains 15 residues, cysteine and phenylalanine counted. Only the CDR3 part of the read is kept: 45 bases, read in frame from the first base. The V end gives up 4 bases and the J end 6 bases, leaving 12 bases in the junction not matched to a gene. The germline V gene supplies CDR1 SGHRS and CDR2 YFSETQ. Regarding this clone: The antigen this receptor binds is unknown. No much larger clone exists at a distance of one base, and base qualities are not known.

The immunoSEQ assay was used to sequence the CDR3 region of the TCR beta chain. Under the source paper's analysis protocol: T-cell fraction, clonal dominance and maximum TCR clone frequency were calculated for each specimen. Drawn from immuneACCESS, this table holds only the in-frame rearrangements with V and J called that TCRdb kept. Clones are partly lost; checked studies trace under half to an unresolved V gene and leave the rest unexplained. V and J calls and clone size are those listed in that table; D and trimming were worked out from the DNA. The sample table records roughly 6,000 clones; about two thirds of these occur just once. Jointly, the top ten make up about 12% of the sample. On the study overall, not on this receptor specifically: Median tumor infiltrating lymphocyte percentage was 2% in carcinoma specimens and around 12% in benign specimens. In carcinoma specimens a single T-cell clone made up as much as 17% of infiltrating lymphocytes, compared with roughly 2% in benign specimens. Urothelial carcinoma specimens had a median of 5,569 T cells, fewer than the median of approximately 25,000 seen in benign specimens.

The specimen sequenced was tumor-infiltrating cells from bladder cancer. The sequence links TRBV5-1 to TRBJ2-7; 8 bases in between match TRBD2. The source of this sequence is a human donor with urothelial carcinoma. The nucleotides read TGCGCCAGCAGCCTGGAAGGACGACTAGCGAGCGAGCAGTACTTC. It is translated as CASSLEGRLASEQYF.